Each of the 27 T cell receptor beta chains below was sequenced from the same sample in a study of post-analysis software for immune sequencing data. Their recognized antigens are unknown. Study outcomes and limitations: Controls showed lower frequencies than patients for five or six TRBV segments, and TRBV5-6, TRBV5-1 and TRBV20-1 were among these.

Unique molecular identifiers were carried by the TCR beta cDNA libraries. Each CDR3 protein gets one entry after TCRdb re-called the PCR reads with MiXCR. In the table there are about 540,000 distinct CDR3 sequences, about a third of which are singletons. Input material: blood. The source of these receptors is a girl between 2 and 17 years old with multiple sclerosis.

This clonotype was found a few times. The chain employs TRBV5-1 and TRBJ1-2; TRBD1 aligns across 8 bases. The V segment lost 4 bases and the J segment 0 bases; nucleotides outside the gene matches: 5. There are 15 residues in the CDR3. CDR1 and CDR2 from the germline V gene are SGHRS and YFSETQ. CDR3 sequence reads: CASSPWTGPNYGYTF. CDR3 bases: TGCGCCAGCAGCCCATGGACAGGGCCTAACTATGGCTACACCTTC.

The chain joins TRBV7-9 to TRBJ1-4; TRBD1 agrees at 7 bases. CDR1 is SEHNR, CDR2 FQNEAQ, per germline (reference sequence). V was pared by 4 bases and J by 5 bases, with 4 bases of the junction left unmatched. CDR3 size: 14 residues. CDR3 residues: CASSWTGRNEKLFF. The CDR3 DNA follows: TGTGCCAGCAGCTGGACAGGCCGAAATGAAAAACTGTTTTTT.

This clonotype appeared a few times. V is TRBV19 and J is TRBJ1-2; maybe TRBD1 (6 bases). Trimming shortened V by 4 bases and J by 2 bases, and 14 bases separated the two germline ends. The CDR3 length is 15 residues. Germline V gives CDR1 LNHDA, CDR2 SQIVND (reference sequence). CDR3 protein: CASSKDRSFNYGYTF. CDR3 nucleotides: TGTGCCAGTAGTAAAGACAGGAGTTTCAACTATGGCTACACCTTC.

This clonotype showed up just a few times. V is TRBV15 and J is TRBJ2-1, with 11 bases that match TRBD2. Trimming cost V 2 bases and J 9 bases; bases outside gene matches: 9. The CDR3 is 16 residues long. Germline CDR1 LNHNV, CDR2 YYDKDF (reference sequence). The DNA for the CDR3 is TGTGCCACCAGCAGAAAAAGACTAGCGGGGATGAGTGAGCAGTTCTTC. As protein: CATSRKRLAGMSEQFF.

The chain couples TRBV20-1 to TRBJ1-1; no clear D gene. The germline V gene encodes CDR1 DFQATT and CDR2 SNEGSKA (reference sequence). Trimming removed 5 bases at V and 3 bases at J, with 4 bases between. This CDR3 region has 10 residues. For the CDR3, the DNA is TGCAGTGCTCTTTACACTGAAGCTTTCTTT. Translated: CSALYTEAFF.

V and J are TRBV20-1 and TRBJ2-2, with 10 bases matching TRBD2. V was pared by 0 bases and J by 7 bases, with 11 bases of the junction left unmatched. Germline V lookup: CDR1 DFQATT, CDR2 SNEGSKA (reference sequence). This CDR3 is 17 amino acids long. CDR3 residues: CSARDQRAGGPNGELFF. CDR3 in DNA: TGCAGTGCTAGAGATCAGCGAGCGGGGGGGCCGAACGGGGAGCTGTTTTTT.

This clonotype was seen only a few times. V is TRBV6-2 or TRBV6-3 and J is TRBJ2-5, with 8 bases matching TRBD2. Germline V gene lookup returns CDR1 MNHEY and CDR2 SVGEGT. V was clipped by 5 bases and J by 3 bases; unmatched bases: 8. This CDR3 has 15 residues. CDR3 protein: CASSTDRGGEETQYF. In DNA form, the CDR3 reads TGTGCCAGCAGTACCGATCGGGGGGGAGAAGAGACCCAGTACTTC.

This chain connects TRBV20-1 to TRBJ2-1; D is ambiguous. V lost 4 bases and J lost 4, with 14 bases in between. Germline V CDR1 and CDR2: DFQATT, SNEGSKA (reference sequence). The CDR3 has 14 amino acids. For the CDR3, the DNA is TGCAGTGCTATAAGTAGCCTCGATTACAATGAGCAGTTCTTC. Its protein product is CSAISSLDYNEQFF.

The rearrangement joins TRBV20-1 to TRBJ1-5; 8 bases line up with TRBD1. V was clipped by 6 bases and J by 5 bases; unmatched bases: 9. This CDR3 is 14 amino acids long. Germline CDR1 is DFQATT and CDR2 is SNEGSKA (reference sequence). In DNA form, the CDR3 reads TGCAGTGCCCCAACAGGGGGGGTTTATCAGCCCCAGCATTTT. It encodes CSAPTGGVYQPQHF.

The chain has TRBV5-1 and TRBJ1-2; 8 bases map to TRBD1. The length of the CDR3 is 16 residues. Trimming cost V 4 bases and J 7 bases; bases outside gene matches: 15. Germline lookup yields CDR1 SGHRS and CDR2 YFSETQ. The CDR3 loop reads CASSLSGQGWTGGYTF. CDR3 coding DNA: TGCGCCAGCAGCCTTTCCGGACAGGGTTGGACCGGTGGCTACACCTTC.

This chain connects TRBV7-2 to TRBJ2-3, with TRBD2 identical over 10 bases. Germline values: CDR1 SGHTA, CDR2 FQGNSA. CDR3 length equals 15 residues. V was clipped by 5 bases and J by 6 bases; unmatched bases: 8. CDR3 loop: CASSPSSGRADTQYF. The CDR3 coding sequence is TGTGCCAGCAGCCCCAGCAGCGGGAGGGCGGATACGCAGTATTTT.

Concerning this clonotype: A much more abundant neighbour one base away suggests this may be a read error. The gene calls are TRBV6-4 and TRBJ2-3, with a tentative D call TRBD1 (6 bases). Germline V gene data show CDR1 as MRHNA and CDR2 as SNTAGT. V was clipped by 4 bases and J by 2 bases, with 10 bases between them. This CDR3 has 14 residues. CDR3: CASSGTGYTDTQYF. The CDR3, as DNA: TGTGCCAGCAGTGGCACAGGGTACACAGATACGCAGTATTTT.

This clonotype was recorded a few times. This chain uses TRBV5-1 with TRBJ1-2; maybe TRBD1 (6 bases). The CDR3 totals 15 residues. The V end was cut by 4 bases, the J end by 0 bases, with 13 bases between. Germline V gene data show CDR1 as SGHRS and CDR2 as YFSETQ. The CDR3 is CASSRGGQTNYGYTF. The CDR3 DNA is TGCGCCAGCAGCCGAGGAGGACAGACTAACTATGGCTACACCTTC.

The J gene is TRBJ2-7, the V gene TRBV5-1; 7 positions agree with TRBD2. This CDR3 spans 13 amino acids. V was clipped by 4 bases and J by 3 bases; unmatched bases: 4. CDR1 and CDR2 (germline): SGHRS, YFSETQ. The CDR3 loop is CASSPGEGYEQYF. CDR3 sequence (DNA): TGCGCCAGCAGCCCTGGGGAGGGCTACGAGCAGTACTTC.

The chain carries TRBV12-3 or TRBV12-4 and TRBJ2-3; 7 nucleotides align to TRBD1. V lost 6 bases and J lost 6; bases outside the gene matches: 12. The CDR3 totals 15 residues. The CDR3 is CASRETGMGADTQYF. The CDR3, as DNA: TGTGCCAGCAGAGAGACAGGGATGGGGGCCGATACGCAGTATTTT.

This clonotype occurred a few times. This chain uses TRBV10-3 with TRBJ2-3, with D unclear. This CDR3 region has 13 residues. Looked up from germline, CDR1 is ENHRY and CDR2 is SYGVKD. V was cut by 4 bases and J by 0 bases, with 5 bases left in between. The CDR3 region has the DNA TGTGCCATCAGTGCCCCTAGCACAGATACGCAGTATTTT. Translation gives CAISAPSTDTQYF.

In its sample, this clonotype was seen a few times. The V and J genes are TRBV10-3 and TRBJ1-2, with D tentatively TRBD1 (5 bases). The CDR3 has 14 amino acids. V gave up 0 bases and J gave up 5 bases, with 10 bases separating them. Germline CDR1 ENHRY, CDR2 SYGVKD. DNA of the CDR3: TGTGCCATCAGTGAGTCGAGCCGGGGGTATGGCTACACCTTC. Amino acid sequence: CAISESSRGYGYTF.

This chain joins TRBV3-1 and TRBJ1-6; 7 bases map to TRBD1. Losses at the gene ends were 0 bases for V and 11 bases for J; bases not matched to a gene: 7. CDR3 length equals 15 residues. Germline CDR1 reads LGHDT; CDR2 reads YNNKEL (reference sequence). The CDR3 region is CASSQDWDSGAPLHF. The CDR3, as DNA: TGTGCCAGCAGCCAAGATTGGGACAGTGGGGCACCCCTCCACTTT.

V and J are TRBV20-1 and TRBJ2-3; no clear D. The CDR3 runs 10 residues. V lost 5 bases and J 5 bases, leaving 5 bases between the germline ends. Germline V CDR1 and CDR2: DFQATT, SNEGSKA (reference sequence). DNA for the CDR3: TGCAGTGCTTTAGTAGATACGCAGTATTTT. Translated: CSALVDTQYF.

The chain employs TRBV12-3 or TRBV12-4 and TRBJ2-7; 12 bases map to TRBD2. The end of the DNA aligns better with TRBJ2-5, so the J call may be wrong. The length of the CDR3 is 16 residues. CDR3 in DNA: TGTGCCAGCAGCCCTAGGACTAGCGGGGACCAAGAGACCCAGTACTTC. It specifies CASSPRTSGDQETQYF.

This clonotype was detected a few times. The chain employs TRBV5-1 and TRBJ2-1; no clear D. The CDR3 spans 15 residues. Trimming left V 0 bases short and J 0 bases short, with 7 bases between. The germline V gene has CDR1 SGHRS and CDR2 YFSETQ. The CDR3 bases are TGCGCCAGCAGCTTGGACTGGGTCTCCTACAATGAGCAGTTCTTC. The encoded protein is CASSLDWVSYNEQFF.

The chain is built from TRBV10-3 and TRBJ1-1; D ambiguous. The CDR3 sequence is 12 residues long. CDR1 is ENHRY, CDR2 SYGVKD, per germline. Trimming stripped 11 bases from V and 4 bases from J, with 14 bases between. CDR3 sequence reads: CAATSSSTEAFF. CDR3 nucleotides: TGTGCCGCCACAAGTTCTTCCACTGAAGCTTTCTTT.

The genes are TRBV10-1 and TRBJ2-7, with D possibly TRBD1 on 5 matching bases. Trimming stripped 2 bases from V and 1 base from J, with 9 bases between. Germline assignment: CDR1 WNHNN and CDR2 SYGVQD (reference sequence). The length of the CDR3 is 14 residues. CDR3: CASSEGAGSYEQYF. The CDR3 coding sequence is TGCGCCAGCAGTGAGGGGGCAGGGTCCTACGAGCAGTACTTC.

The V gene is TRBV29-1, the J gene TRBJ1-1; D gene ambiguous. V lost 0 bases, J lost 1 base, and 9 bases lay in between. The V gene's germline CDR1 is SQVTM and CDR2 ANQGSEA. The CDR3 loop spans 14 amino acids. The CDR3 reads CSVEDFSENTEAFF. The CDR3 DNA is TGCAGCGTTGAAGATTTTTCAGAGAACACTGAAGCTTTCTTT.

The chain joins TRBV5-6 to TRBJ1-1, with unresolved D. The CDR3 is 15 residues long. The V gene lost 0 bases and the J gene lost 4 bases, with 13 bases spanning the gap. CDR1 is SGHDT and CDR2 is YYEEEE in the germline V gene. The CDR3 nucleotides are TGTGCCAGCAGCTTGGTATCCGGGTTCGCCACTGAAGCTTTCTTT. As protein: CASSLVSGFATEAFF.

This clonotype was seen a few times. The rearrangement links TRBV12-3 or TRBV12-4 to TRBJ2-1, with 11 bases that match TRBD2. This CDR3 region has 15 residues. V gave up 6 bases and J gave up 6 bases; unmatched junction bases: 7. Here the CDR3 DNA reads TGTGCCAGCAGGCAAACCGGGACTAGCGGCAATGAGCAGTTCTTC. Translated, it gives CASRQTGTSGNEQFF.

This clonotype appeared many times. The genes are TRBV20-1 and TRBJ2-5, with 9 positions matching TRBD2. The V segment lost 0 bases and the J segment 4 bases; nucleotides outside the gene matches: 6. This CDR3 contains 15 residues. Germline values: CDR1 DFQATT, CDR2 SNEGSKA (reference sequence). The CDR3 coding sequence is TGCAGTGCTAGAGATCACAGCGGGGGGCCAGAGACCCAGTACTTC. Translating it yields CSARDHSGGPETQYF.